This T cell receptor (beta chain) was sequenced for a study of blood T cell repertoires in COVID-19. Study-wide context: COVID-19 samples, acute and convalescent, were from the United States, Italy and Spain. Sources were T cells, B-cell-depleted T cells, or PBMCs; the material itself was cDNA or gDNA.

The CDR3 extends over 15 amino acids. Germline values: CDR1 KGHSH, CDR2 LQKENI. The V gene end was trimmed by 1 base and the J gene end by 3 bases; junction bases not matched to a gene: 5. In the authors' workflow: Reference gene primer amplification yielded estimated nucleated cell counts. The data were produced by immunoSEQ multiplex PCR, yet TCRdb's version contains in-frame clones alone and is incomplete. That table furnishes V, J and clone size, whereas the DNA furnished D and trimming. The sample has approximately 44,000 clones, about nine tenths seen once. Sequences were obtained from peripheral blood. This clonotype was sampled from a man aged 55 to 70 with active COVID-19. The rearrangement uses TRBV18 and TRBJ1-1; 7 bases fit TRBD1. This CDR3 reads CASSPRQGVDTEAFF. For the CDR3, the DNA is TGTGCCAGCTCACCACGACAGGGTGTGGACACTGAAGCTTTCTTT.